This TCR beta chain was observed in a study of T cells in Graves' hyperthyroidism and ophthalmopathy. The overall study: Peripheral blood was drawn at first diagnosis, prior to all treatment. General study points: The authors' 13 V-J model separated ophthalmopathy from stable hyperthyroidism.

Newly diagnosed patients aged 18 to 65 had hyperthyroidism of under 2 months' duration. The sample of blood was obtained at first hyperthyroidism diagnosis (before any ophthalmopathy symptoms). The CDR3 length is 13 residues. Germline CDR1 reads SGHNT; CDR2 reads YENEEA. J lost 1 base, V lost 6 bases, and 1 base had no gene match. Amplified TCR beta CDR3 regions derived from RNA transcripts. HTBI primers were the set used in a first-round RT-PCR of the TCR CDR3. TCRdb passed the multiplex PCR reads through MiXCR, listing each CDR3 protein once. Here the sample spans approximately 400,000 distinct CDR3 sequences, roughly 13% being singletons. This clonotype was seen ten or more times. Its antigen is not identified.

The sequence was collected from a man aged 30 to 45 with Graves' hyperthyroidism that later progressed to Graves' ophthalmopathy. The specimen was blood. The V call is TRBV11-3, the J call TRBJ1-1, with 8 bases matching TRBD1. The CDR3 coding sequence is TGTGCCAGCAGGGACAGGGAGAACACTGAAGCTTTCTTT. Protein product: CASRDRENTEAFF.